This T cell receptor (beta chain) was captured in a study of cytomegalovirus exposure and HLA in healthy donors. 13 Jbeta primers and 60 Vbeta primers were used for the PCR. The protocol was immunoSEQ multiplex PCR, while the TCRdb copy is restricted to in-frame clones and leaves out a portion. The sample has around 95,000 clones, approximately 80% seen once; the top ten hold 3.4%. Study-wide points: An observed cluster of highly shared sequence variants was recorded as a likely sequencing artifact. TCR beta chains associated with HLA were, in a later analysis, more clonally expanded than equally common others. Researchers catalogued about 150 TCR beta chains as cytomegalovirus-associated. Many donors shared some public TCRs, even though most TCR sequences were rare.

For this clone: Its target is not known.

The material sequenced was PBMCs. The source is a man aged 25-45 years in good health and CMV-seropositive.

In nucleotides, the CDR3 is TGTGCCAGCAGCGGACAGGTCGAATCCGGGGAGCTGTTTTTT. Its translation is CASSGQVESGELFF. The genes are TRBV7-2 and TRBJ2-2; TRBD1 agrees at 7 bases. The CDR3 contains 14 residues. With V trimmed by 5 bases and J by 6 bases, 6 bases remained unmatched. The V gene's germline CDR1 is SGHTA and CDR2 FQGNSA.